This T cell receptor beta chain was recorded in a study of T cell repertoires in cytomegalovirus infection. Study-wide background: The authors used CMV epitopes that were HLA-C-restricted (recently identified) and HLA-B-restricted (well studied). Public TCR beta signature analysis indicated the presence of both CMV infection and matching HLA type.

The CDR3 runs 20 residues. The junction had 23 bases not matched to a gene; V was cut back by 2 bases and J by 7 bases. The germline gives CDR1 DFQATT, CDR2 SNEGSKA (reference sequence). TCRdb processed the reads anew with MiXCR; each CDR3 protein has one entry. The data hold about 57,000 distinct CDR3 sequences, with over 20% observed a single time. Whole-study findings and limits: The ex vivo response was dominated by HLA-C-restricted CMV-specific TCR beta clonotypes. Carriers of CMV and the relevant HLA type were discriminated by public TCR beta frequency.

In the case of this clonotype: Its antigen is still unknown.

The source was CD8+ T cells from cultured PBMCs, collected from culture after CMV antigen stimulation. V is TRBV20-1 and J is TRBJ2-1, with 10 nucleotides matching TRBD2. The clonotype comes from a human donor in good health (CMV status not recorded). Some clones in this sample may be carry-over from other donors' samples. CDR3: CSARSKHSGGQSGSQNEQFF. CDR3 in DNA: TGCAGTGCTAGATCGAAACATAGCGGGGGGCAGTCAGGGAGTCAAAATGAGCAGTTCTTC.